Described below is a single TCR beta chain sequence and its context. TCRdb's copy holds only in-frame clones and misses some; the assay was immunoSEQ multiplex PCR. The table lists around 330,000 clones, roughly 90% of them singletons. Across 20 to 25 US areas, participants ranged in age from roughly 18 to 89 years. Donors in Cohort 3 who had recovered were those with two negative PCRs, healthcare professional clearance, or resolution of their symptoms. These data belong to a study of blood T cell repertoires in COVID-19. Study in general: The United States, Italy and Spain provided the acute and convalescent COVID-19 samples.

From germline, CDR1 is MGHDK and CDR2 SYGVNS. The J segment lost 10 bases and the V segment lost 4 bases, leaving 2 bases of the junction unmatched. The CDR3 has 11 residues. The sequencing input was PBMCs or T cells enriched from blood (not recorded which). The origin of this receptor is a man aged 55-75 years who had recovered from COVID-19. The chain employs TRBV25-1 and TRBJ1-1; 8 bases align to TRBD1. This CDR3 is CASSGTGRAFF. In DNA, the CDR3 is TGTGCCAGCAGTGGGACAGGGAGAGCTTTCTTT.